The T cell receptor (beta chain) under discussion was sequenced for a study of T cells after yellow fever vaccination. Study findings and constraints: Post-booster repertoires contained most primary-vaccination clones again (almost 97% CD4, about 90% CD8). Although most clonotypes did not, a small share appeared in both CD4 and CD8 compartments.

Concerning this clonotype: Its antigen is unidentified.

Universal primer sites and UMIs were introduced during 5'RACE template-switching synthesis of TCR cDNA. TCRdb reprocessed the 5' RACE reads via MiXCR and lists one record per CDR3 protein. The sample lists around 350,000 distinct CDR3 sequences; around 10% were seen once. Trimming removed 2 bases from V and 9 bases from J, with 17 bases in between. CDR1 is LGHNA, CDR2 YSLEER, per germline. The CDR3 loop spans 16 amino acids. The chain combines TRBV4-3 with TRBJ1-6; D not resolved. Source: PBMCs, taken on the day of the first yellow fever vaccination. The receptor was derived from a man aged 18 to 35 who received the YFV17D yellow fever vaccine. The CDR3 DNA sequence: TGCGCCAGCAGCCAAAGTTCCCGTTTTGTATCTTCACCCCTCCACTTT. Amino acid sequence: CASSQSSRFVSSPLHF.